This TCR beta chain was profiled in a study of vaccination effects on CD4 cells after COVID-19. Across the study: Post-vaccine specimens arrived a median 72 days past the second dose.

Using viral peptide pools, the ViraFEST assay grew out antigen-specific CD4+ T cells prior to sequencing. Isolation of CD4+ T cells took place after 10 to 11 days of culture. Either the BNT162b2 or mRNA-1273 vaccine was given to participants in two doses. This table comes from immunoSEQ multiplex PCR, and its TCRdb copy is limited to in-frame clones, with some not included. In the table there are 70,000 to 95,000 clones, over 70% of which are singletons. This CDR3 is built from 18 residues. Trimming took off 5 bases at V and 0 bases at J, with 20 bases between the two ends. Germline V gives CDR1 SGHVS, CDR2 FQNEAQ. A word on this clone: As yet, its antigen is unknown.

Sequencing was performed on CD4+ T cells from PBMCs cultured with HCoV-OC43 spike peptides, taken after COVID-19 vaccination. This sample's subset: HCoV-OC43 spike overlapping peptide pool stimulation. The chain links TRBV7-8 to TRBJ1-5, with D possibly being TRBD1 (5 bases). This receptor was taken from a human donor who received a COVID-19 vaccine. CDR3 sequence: CASSHGNGAEYSNQPQHF. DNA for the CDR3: TGTGCCAGCAGCCATGGCAATGGGGCGGAATATAGCAATCAGCCCCAGCATTTT.